This TCR beta chain was recovered during a study of OX40 agonist ivuxolimab in advanced cancers. Study-wide results and caveats: Expanded clones were, on average, more numerous in CD8+ T cells than in CD4+.

This table comes from immunoSEQ multiplex PCR, and its TCRdb copy is limited to in-frame clones, with some not included. The sample lists roughly 29,000 clones, 80% to 85% occurring once. V dropped 0 bases and J dropped 5; count of bases not matched to a gene: 9. The CDR3 sequence is 16 residues long. CDR1 SGHDT and CDR2 YYEEEE come from the germline V gene. Worth noting for this clone: Its antigen is not identified.

Baseline, cycle 4 day 1, and cycle 7 day 1 were the blood sampling points. The chain uses TRBV5-6 and TRBJ2-5, with 8 bases fitting TRBD1. The sequence derives from an adult with an advanced solid tumor such as melanoma, head and neck, liver or kidney cancer. The sequenced sample was CD4+ or CD8+ T cells sorted from blood, obtained in a trial of the OX40 agonist ivuxolimab. CDR3 sequence: CASSLASGGVWETQYF. For the CDR3, the DNA is TGTGCCAGCAGCTTGGCATCAGGGGGCGTATGGGAGACCCAGTACTTC.